Here is one T cell receptor (beta chain) with its context. This sample was taken from a study of cytomegalovirus exposure and HLA in healthy donors. Study overall: Of fewer than 450 genotyped donors, about 81% clustered with self-reported Caucasian donors.

Primers included in the PCR were 60 Vbeta and 13 Jbeta primers. Sequencing was performed with immunoSEQ multiplex PCR; in TCRdb, only in-frame clones are kept and a portion is missing. Here the sample table reports about 200,000 clones. This clonotype was obtained from a girl between 2 and 10 years old in good health and CMV-seropositive. Sequenced sample: PBMCs.

DNA for the CDR3: TGTGCGTACCGACAGGACAATGAAAAACTGTTTTTT. It encodes CAYRQDNEKLFF. The chain couples TRBV30 to TRBJ1-4; D is perhaps TRBD1 (6 bases). The CDR3 is 12 residues long. Looked up from germline, CDR1 is GTSNPN and CDR2 is SVGIG (reference sequence).